This T cell receptor beta chain emerged from a study of T cell repertoires in cytomegalovirus infection. Overall study findings and caveats: Ex vivo, HLA-C-restricted CMV-specific TCR beta clonotypes prevailed over the rest of the response. CMV carriers having the relevant HLA were flagged by cumulative public TCR beta family frequency.

The CDR3 is 15 amino acids. The germline CDR1 and CDR2 sequences are DFQATT and SNEGSKA (reference sequence). V shed 3 bases, J shed 1 base, and the junction held 5 bases outside the gene matches. TCRdb reprocessed the reads with MiXCR, giving one entry per CDR3 protein. The sample includes approximately 76,000 distinct CDR3 sequences, more than 3% of them seen just once. This clonotype has at least ten counts. Its antigen is undetermined. The chain has TRBV20-1 and TRBJ2-1; TRBD1 matches 8 bases. Sequencing was performed on PBMCs. The clonotype comes from a human donor in good health (CMV status not recorded). Some clones in this sample may be carry-over from other donors' samples. The CDR3 loop is CSASLQGGSYNEQFF. Written as DNA, the CDR3 is TGCAGTGCTAGCTTACAGGGGGGATCCTACAATGAGCAGTTCTTC.